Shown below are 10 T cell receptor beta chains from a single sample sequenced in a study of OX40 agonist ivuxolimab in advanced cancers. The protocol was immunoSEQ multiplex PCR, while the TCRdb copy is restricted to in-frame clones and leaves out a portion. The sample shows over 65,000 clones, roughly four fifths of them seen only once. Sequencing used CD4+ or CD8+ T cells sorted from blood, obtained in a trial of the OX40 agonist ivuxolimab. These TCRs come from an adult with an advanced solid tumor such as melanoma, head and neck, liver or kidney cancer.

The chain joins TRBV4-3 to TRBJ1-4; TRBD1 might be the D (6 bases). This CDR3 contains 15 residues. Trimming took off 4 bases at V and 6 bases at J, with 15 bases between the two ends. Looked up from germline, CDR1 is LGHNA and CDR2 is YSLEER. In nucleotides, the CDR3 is TGCGCCAGCAGCCCTAGGAGGGGGAAGGATGAAAAACTGTTTTTT. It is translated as CASSPRRGKDEKLFF.

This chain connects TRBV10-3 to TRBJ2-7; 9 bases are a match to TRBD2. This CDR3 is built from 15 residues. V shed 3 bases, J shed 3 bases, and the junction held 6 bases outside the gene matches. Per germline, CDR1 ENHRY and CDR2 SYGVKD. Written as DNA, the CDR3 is TGTGCCATCAGTGACTTAGCGGGAGCTGGCTACGAGCAGTACTTC. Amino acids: CAISDLAGAGYEQYF.

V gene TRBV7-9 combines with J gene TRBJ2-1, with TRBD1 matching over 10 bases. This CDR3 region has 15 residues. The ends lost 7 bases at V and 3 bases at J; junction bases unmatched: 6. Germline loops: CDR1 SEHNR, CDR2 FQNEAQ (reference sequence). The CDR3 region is CASTKRTGGYNEQFF. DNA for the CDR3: TGTGCCAGCACCAAACGGACAGGGGGCTACAATGAGCAGTTCTTC.

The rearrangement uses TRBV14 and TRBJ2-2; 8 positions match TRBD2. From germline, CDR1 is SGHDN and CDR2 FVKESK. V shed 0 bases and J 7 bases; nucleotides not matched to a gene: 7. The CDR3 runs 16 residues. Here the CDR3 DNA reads TGTGCCAGCAGCCAAGAAATCGGACTAGCCGGCGGGGAGCTGTTTTTT. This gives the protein CASSQEIGLAGGELFF.

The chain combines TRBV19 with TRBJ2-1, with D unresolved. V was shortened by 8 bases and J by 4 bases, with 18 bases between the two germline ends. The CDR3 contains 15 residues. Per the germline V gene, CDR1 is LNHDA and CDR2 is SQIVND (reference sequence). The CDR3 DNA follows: TGTGCCAGTCGAAAGGGCGCCGTAATGTACAATGAGCAGTTCTTC. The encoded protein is CASRKGAVMYNEQFF.

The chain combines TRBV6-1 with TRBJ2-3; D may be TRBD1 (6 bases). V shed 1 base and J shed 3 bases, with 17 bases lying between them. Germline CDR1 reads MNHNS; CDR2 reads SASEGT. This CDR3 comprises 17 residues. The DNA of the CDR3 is TGTGCCAGCAGTGAAGGCGCGGGCAGGGGAATTACAGATACGCAGTATTTT. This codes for CASSEGAGRGITDTQYF.

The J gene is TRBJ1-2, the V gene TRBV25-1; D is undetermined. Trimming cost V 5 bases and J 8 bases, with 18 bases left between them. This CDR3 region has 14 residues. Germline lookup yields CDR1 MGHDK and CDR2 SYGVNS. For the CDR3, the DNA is TGTGCCAGCAGTTACTACTCGTCGGTCGGCGGCTACACCTTC. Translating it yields CASSYYSSVGGYTF.

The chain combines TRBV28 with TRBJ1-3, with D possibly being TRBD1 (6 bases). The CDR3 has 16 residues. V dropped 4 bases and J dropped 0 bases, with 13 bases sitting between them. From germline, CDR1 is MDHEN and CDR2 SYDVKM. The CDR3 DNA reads TGTGCCAGCAGTTCAGTCGACAGGAACTCTGGAAACACCATATATTTT. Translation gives CASSSVDRNSGNTIYF. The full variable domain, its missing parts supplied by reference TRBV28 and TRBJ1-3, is DVKVTQSSRYLVKRTGEKVFLECVQDMDHENMFWYRQDPGLGLRLIYFSYDVKMKEKGDIPEGYSVSREKKERFSLILESASTNQTSMYLCASSSVDRNSGNTIYFGEGSWLTVV.

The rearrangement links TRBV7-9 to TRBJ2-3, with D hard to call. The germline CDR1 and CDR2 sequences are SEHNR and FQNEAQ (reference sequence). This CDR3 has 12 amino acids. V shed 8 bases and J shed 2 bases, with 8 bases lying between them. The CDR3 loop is CASRGITDTQYF. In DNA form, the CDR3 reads TGTGCCAGCCGTGGGATCACAGATACGCAGTATTTT.

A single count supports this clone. The CDR3 DNA follows: TGTGCCAGCAGTTTTAGGGGGAGGACTAACGAGCAGTACTTC. It is translated as CASSFRGRTNEQYF. This chain joins TRBV27 and TRBJ2-7; D could derive from TRBD1 or TRBD2 (6 bases each). Between the trimmed V and J ends, which lost 3 bases and 5 bases, there was a span of 14 bases. CDR3 length: 14 amino acids. CDR1 and CDR2 (germline): MNHEY, SMNVEV (reference sequence).